This T cell receptor beta chain was retrieved from a study of blood T cell repertoires in COVID-19 (dated by TCRdb to about 2020). Regarding the complete study: The collaborator samples originated in the United States, Italy and Spain and spanned the acute and convalescent phases of COVID-19. The material from the prospective study consisted of cDNA or gDNA derived from T cells, B-cell-depleted T cells, or PBMCs. Deeply sampled blood TCRbeta repertoires from subjects exposed to, actively infected with, or recovered from COVID-19 were included in the dataset. The repertoires were made available in a free public database intended to serve as a resource for research on the immune response to SARS-CoV-2. Samples came from the ongoing ImmuneRACE study (first 160 participants) plus 1,254 subjects from 6 global collaborators. The sample metadata nearly always contained a de-identified subject ID, COVID-19 status, age in years and sex. Where HLA class I and class II types were available, the types were taken from metadata supplied by the sample provider, not from assay-based typing.

Overall results and qualifications from the work: The quantity of clinical and demographic metadata differed by source and by participant and was supplied without curation.

V was cut back by 1 base and J by 3 bases, leaving a gap of 10 bases between them. CDR1 and CDR2, looked up from the germline V gene (reference sequence), are SSHAT and FNYEAQ. Including cysteine and phenylalanine, the CDR3 has 15 amino acids. The CDR3 DNA has 45 bases and is translated from base 1. Whole blood was collected in K2EDTA tubes by collaborating institutions according to the institutions' own protocols. Collaborator samples were shipped for TCRbeta analysis as frozen whole blood, isolated PBMCs, or DNA extracted from either sample type. The immunoSEQ Assay, a bias-controlled multiplex PCR, was used to amplify TCRbeta CDR3 regions from genomic DNA. The authors' analysis ran thus. The number of nucleated cells in each sample was estimated by amplification of reference gene primers within the assay. To quantify the absolute abundance of each unique TCRbeta CDR3 rearrangement, sequence reads were collapsed and filtered. Productive Simpson clonality was computed per sample as the square root of Simpson's diversity index over productive rearrangements. The source is immuneACCESS, and TCRdb retained only in-frame sequences with V and J called. Part of the clones is not carried over; for the studies checked, unresolved V genes explain less than half of this, and the remainder is unexplained. V and J calls and clone size are copied from that table; D and trimming were computed from the DNA. The sample contains approximately 140,000 clones, around 80% of them found a single time. The ten largest clones capture about an eighth of the sample.

As for this clone: It has no known antigen specificity. Nothing much larger sits one base from this clone, and base qualities are not available.

Sequences were obtained from peripheral blood. The V and J genes are TRBV7-7 and TRBJ2-1; TRBD2 might be the D gene, on 6 matching bases. The TCR originated in a man in his sixties with active or convalescent COVID-19. The DNA sequence is as follows: TGTGCCAGCAGCTTAGGGGCTAGCGTCTACAATGAGCAGTTCTTC. Its translation reads: CASSLGASVYNEQFF.